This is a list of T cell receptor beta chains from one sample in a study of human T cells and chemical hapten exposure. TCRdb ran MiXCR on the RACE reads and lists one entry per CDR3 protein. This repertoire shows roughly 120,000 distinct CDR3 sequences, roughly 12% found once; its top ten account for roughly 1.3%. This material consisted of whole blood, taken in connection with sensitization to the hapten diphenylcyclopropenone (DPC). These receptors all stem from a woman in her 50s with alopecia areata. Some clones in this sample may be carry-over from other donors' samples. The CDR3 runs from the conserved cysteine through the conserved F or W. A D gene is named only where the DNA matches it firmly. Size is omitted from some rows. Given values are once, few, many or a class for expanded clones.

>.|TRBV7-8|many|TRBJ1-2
TGTGCCAGCAGCTTAGTCTCGGGGGGTCGGGATGGCTACACCTTC
CASSLVSGGRDGYTF
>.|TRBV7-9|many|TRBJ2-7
TGTGCCAGCAGCCCCGGGCTCGGGCCCTACGAGCAGTACTTC
CASSPGLGPYEQYF
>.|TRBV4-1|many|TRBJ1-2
TGCGCCAGCAGCCAAGGTGTTAACGGGAACTATGGCTACACCTTC
CASSQGVNGNYGYTF
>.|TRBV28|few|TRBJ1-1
TGTGCCAGCAGTTTTGTAGGTAGTATAATGAACACTGAAGCTTTCTTT
CASSFVGSIMNTEAFF
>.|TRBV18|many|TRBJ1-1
TGTGCCAGTTTACAGGGTGAGGGCACTGAAGCTTTCTTT
CASLQGEGTEAFF
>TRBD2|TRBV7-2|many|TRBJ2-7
TGTGCCAGCAGGGGAGCGGGAGGGTCCTACGAGCAGTACTTC
CASRGAGGSYEQYF
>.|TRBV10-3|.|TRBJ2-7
TGTGCCATCAAAGACTACACGGGCGAGCAGTACTTC
CAIKDYTGEQYF
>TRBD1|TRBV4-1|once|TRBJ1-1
TGCGCCAGCAGCCAAGCAGGGGGCCCACGGAAGACTGGAGCTTTCTTT
CASSQAGGPRKTGAFF
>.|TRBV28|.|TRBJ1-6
TGTGCCAGCAGTACCCGATATTCACCCCTCCACTTT
CASSTRYSPLHF
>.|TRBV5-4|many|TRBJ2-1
TGTGCCAGCAGCTTCGGGCAGGCTTCCTACAATGAGCAGTTCTTC
CASSFGQASYNEQFF
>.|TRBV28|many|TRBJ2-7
TGTGCCAGCAGACCCTCAGGTTCCTACGAGCAGTACTTC
CASRPSGSYEQYF
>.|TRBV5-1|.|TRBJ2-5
TGCGCCAGCAGCTTGGCGTCTTGGGAGACCCAGTACTTC
CASSLASWETQYF
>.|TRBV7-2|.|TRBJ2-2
TGTGCCAGCAGCCCGCCTAATATTCCGAACACCGGGGAGCTGTTTTTT
CASSPPNIPNTGELFF
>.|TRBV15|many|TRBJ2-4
TGTGCCACCAGCGGGGGCTCCAAAAACATTCAGTACTTC
CATSGGSKNIQYF
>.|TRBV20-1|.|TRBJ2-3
TGCAGTGCTGGGATATCTGCTAGCACAGATACGCAGTATTTT
CSAGISASTDTQYF
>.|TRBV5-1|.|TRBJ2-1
TGCGCCTCGACGGGGGACAATGAGCAGTTCTTC
CASTGDNEQFF
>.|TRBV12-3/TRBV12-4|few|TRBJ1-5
TGTGCCAGCAGAGGACAGCTTTATAGCAATCAGCCCCAGCATTTT
CASRGQLYSNQPQHF
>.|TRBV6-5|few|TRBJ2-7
TGTGCCAGCAGAAGCGGGTACGAGCAGTACTTC
CASRSGYEQYF
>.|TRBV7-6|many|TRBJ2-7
TGTGCCAGCAGCCCAGGCACCTACGAGCAGTACTTC
CASSPGTYEQYF
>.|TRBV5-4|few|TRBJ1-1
TGTGCCAGCAGCTTGGATTGGGCAAACACTGAAGCTTTCTTT
CASSLDWANTEAFF
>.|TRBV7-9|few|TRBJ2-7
TGTGCCAGCAGCCTCCTCCAGGGAAGGTCCTACGAGCAGTACTTC
CASSLLQGRSYEQYF
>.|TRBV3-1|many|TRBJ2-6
TGTGCCAGCAGCCCCCGGTCCTCTGGGGCCAACGTCCTGACTTTC
CASSPRSSGANVLTF
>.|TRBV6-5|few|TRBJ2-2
TGTGCCAGCGGACACGGGAGGGAGCTGTTTTTT
CASGHGRELFF
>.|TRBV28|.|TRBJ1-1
TGTGCCAGCTGTCGTGGGGGCGACACTGAAGCTTTCTTT
CASCRGGDTEAFF
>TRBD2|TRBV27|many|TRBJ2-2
TGTGCCAGCAGTTTTATTTCGGGGACTAGCGGTAACACCGGGGAGCTGTTTTTT
CASSFISGTSGNTGELFF
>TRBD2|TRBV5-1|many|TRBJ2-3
TGCGCCAGCAGCAGGGGACTAGCGGGAGGCACAGATACGCAGTATTTT
CASSRGLAGGTDTQYF